Listed below are T cell receptor beta chains from one sample, sequenced in a study of CD8+ T cells in alopecia areata. Clones were sequenced by immunoSEQ multiplex PCR, and TCRdb holds only the in-frame ones, with some missing. The sample lists 150,000 or so clones, 55% seen once, with 4% to 5.5% in the top ten. Sample: CD4+ T cells sorted from blood. These receptors all stem from a human donor in good health. The CDR3 runs from the conserved cysteine through the conserved F or W. The D gene is left open where the match is weak. Only part of the rows carry a size: once, few, many, or a class if the clone is expanded.

clone_size j_call cdr3_length v_call d_call cdr3_nt cdr3_aa
few TRBJ2-5 13 TRBV29-1 TRBD2 TGCAGCGTTGAACGGCGGCTAGCGGGGGGGCCGTACTTC CSVERRLAGGPYF
NA TRBJ2-7 12 TRBV27 TRBD1 TGTGCCAGCAGCGACAGGGGCCACGAGCAGTACTTC CASSDRGHEQYF
NA TRBJ2-5 14 TRBV9 NA TGTGCCAGCAGCGTAGGTAACGGGAAAGAGACCCAGTACTTC CASSVGNGKETQYF
NA TRBJ2-1 13 TRBV7-2 NA TGTGCCAGCAGCTACAACAGGGATAATGAGCAGTTCTTC CASSYNRDNEQFF
NA TRBJ2-1 15 TRBV12-5 NA TGTGCTAGTGGTTTGGTAACAGGATCATCCAATGAGCAGTTCTTC CASGLVTGSSNEQFF
NA TRBJ1-5 15 TRBV19 NA TGTGCCAGTAGTATGGGAAGGGGCGCCAATCAGCCCCAGCATTTT CASSMGRGANQPQHF
once TRBJ2-3 16 TRBV5-4 TRBD1 TGTGCCAGCAGCCCCCGAGGAGGGACAGGGACAGATACGCAGTATTTT CASSPRGGTGTDTQYF
NA TRBJ1-2 14 TRBV5-4 NA TGTGCCAGCCAGCGAGCGGAATCCTTCTATGGCTACACCTTC CASQRAESFYGYTF
NA TRBJ1-1 14 TRBV6-5 NA TGTGCCAGCACAGCCGAAATTGGAGGGGAGAAAGCTTTCTTT CASTAEIGGEKAFF
few TRBJ1-1 12 TRBV29-1 TRBD1 TGCAGCGTGGAGACGACAGGGAAAGGAGCTTTCTTT CSVETTGKGAFF
NA TRBJ1-1 16 TRBV5-6 NA TGTGCCAGCAGCTTGGCTGGGGGCATCTGGGGCACTGAAGCTTTCTTT CASSLAGGIWGTEAFF
NA TRBJ1-5 13 TRBV30 NA TGTGCCTACCAATGGGGTTTAAATCAGCCCCAGCATTTT CAYQWGLNQPQHF
NA TRBJ1-4 10 TRBV29-1 NA TGCAGCGTTGAGCGTGAAAAACTGTTTTTT CSVEREKLFF
few TRBJ2-5 15 TRBV7-2 NA TGTGCCAGCAGCTTAGGGTTGGGAGGAGGGGAGACCCAGTACTTC CASSLGLGGGETQYF
NA TRBJ1-5 12 TRBV19 NA TGTGCCAGTCGGTCGGGGGATCAGCCCCAGCATTTT CASRSGDQPQHF
NA TRBJ1-1 13 TRBV27 NA TGTGCCAGCAGCTTGACGTGGAGCACTGAAGCTTTCTTT CASSLTWSTEAFF
NA TRBJ2-1 15 TRBV7-3 NA TGTGCCAGCAGCTTGTCGCGGAGCTCCTACAATGAGCAGTTCTTC CASSLSRSSYNEQFF
NA TRBJ1-1 16 TRBV4-1 NA TGCGCCAGCAGCCACAAAGGGCAGGGCCGTATCACTGAAGCTTTCTTT CASSHKGQGRITEAFF
NA TRBJ2-1 16 TRBV5-1 TRBD2 TGCGCCAGCAGCTTGGGCGGGAGCGGTGCGTACAATGAGCAGTTCTTC CASSLGGSGAYNEQFF
once TRBJ2-7 14 TRBV7-2 TRBD1 TGTGCCAGCAGCTCAAGGGAGTTTAGGGACAGGCAGTACTTC CASSSREFRDRQYF
NA TRBJ2-2 15 TRBV11-2 NA TGTGCCAGCAGCTTAGCGCCAGCAATTACCGGGGAGCTGTTTTTT CASSLAPAITGELFF
NA TRBJ2-3 13 TRBV29-1 NA TGCAGCGTTGAAAGGTCGGCCGCAGATACGCAGTATTTT CSVERSAADTQYF
few TRBJ2-4 14 TRBV28 NA TGTGCCAGCGGTACGGCCCGAGCCAAAAACATTCAGTACTTC CASGTARAKNIQYF
NA TRBJ2-7 16 TRBV7-9 TRBD2 TGTGCCAGCAGCCTGAAGACTAGCGGGAGGAACTACGAGCAGTACTTC CASSLKTSGRNYEQYF
few TRBJ2-2 11 TRBV18 NA TGTGCCAGCGCGAGCACCGGGGAGCTGTTTTTT CASASTGELFF
few TRBJ2-2 12 TRBV30 NA TGTGCCTGGAGTGTGGGCGCCGGGGAGCTGTTTTTT CAWSVGAGELFF
once TRBJ2-3 17 TRBV27 TRBD2 TGTGCCAGCAGTTTAGCGGGACTAGCGGGAGCCCCAGATACGCAGTATTTT CASSLAGLAGAPDTQYF
NA TRBJ2-3 15 TRBV6-5 NA TGTGCCAGCAGGGATCACGGTCGGGCGGGCGATACGCAGTATTTT CASRDHGRAGDTQYF
NA TRBJ1-1 13 TRBV7-9 NA TGTGCCAGCAGCTTTGCCACGAACACTGAAGCTTTCTTT CASSFATNTEAFF
few TRBJ1-4 13 TRBV7-3 TRBD1 TGTGCCAGCAGCTTAATACAGGGGGAAAAACTGTTTTTT CASSLIQGEKLFF
few TRBJ2-1 14 TRBV5-4 NA TGTGCCAGCAGCTCACCGGGACAAAGTAGTGAGCAGTTCTTC CASSSPGQSSEQFF
NA TRBJ2-3 15 TRBV6-5 NA TGTGCCAGCAGTACCCCTTCGGGGGTGACAGATACGCAGTATTTT CASSTPSGVTDTQYF
NA TRBJ2-7 13 TRBV5-1 TRBD2 TGCGCCAGCAGGCGGGAGGGTTCCTACGAGCAGTACTTC CASRREGSYEQYF
NA TRBJ2-7 13 TRBV19 NA TGTGCCAGTGGCGGGACAGCAAGTTACGAGCAGTACTTC CASGGTASYEQYF
NA TRBJ2-3 16 TRBV7-9 TRBD2 TGTGCCAGCAGTCTGCTAGCGGGAGGGCCGTCGGATACGCAGTATTTT CASSLLAGGPSDTQYF
once TRBJ2-5 14 TRBV7-9 NA TGTGCCAGCAGCTTACGACAGGGAGGAAAGACCCAGTACTTC CASSLRQGGKTQYF
NA TRBJ2-1 16 TRBV27 NA TGTGCCAGCAGTCCCCCACCGGGACTTCTATACAATGAGCAGTTCTTC CASSPPPGLLYNEQFF
NA TRBJ2-5 14 TRBV6-4 TRBD1 TGTGCCAGCAGTCCGACAGGGGGCGCGGAGACCCAGTACTTC CASSPTGGAETQYF
NA TRBJ2-6 18 TRBV4-1 TRBD2 TGCGCCAGCAGCCAACCCCGGGGGGGGCGTAATGGGGCCAACGTCCTGACTTTC CASSQPRGGRNGANVLTF
NA TRBJ2-5 14 TRBV5-1 NA TGCGCCAGCAGCTTGACTAGCAGGCAAGAGACCCAGTACTTC CASSLTSRQETQYF
few TRBJ2-5 13 TRBV6-5 NA TGTGCCAGCAGTTACGGGGGTGCCGAGACCCAGTACTTC CASSYGGAETQYF
NA TRBJ2-2 15 TRBV6-5 TRBD1 TGTGCCAGCAGTTATCAGACAGGGAGCACCGGGGAGCTGTTTTTT CASSYQTGSTGELFF
NA TRBJ1-1 16 TRBV4-2 TRBD1 TGTGCCAGCAGCCAAGCGGACAGGGACTGGAACACTGAAGCTTTCTTT CASSQADRDWNTEAFF
NA TRBJ1-1 13 TRBV18 NA TGTGCCAGCTCACCACCCTTGAACACTGAAGCTTTCTTT CASSPPLNTEAFF
NA TRBJ2-7 15 TRBV7-2 NA TGTGCCAGCAGCCATTGGGACGTCCCAGGCAACGAGCAGTACTTC CASSHWDVPGNEQYF
few TRBJ1-1 15 TRBV27 NA TGTGCCAGCAGTTTATACAGCACAGGGCACACTGAAGCTTTCTTT CASSLYSTGHTEAFF
NA TRBJ2-7 15 TRBV29-1 TRBD1 TGCAGCGTTGAAGCTATAAGGGACAGCGAGTACGGGCAGTACTTC CSVEAIRDSEYGQYF
NA TRBJ2-1 13 TRBV29-1 NA TGCAGTCATGACCACAGGAGCCGCAATGAGCAGTTCTTC CSHDHRSRNEQFF
NA TRBJ2-1 12 TRBV6-5 NA TGTGCCAGCAGTATCTCCTACAATGAGCAGTTCTTC CASSISYNEQFF
few TRBJ2-1 16 TRBV4-2 TRBD2 TGTGCCAGCAGCCAAGGGAGCGGGATTTTCGACAATGAGCAGTTCTTC CASSQGSGIFDNEQFF
few TRBJ2-6 17 TRBV7-2 TRBD1 TGTGCCAGCAGCTTGGGCAGGGGGCAGGCTGGGGCCAACGTCCTGACTTTC CASSLGRGQAGANVLTF
NA TRBJ2-1 16 TRBV5-1 TRBD2 TGCGCCAGCAGCTTGGATTGGACTAGCGGGTACAATGAGCAGTTCTTC CASSLDWTSGYNEQFF
NA TRBJ1-1 15 TRBV29-1 TRBD1 TGCAGCGTTGGCGGGACAGGACTTATGAACACTGAAGCTTTCTTT CSVGGTGLMNTEAFF
NA TRBJ1-1 15 TRBV30 NA TGTGCCTGGAGTACCTACCGGGTCCGCGACACTGAAGCTTTCTTT CAWSTYRVRDTEAFF
NA TRBJ2-7 13 TRBV25-1 TRBD1 TGTGCCAGCAGCCGGGACAGGACCTACGAGCAGTACTTC CASSRDRTYEQYF
NA TRBJ2-2 13 TRBV2 TRBD2 TGTGCCAGCAGCTTTAGCGGGGCCGGGGAGCTGTTTTTT CASSFSGAGELFF
NA TRBJ2-5 15 TRBV29-1 TRBD1 TGCAGCGTTGAAACGGACAGGGGGCGCGGAGAGACCCAGTACTTC CSVETDRGRGETQYF
NA TRBJ2-1 10 TRBV2 NA TGTGCCAGCAGTGTGGATGAGCAGTTCTTC CASSVDEQFF
NA TRBJ2-5 12 TRBV29-1 NA TGCAGCGTTGGAGGCGGCCAAGAGACCCAGTACTTC CSVGGGQETQYF
NA TRBJ2-7 16 TRBV5-6 NA TGTGCCAGCAGCTTGGTGGGGTCATTTCAAACCTACGAGCAGTACTTC CASSLVGSFQTYEQYF